This TCR beta chain stems from a study of response to subunit inactivated influenza vaccine. TCRdb recomputed calls from the RT-PCR reads with MiXCR, one row per CDR3 protein. The sample has about 190,000 distinct CDR3 sequences, approximately 15% seen once. V gave up 1 base and J gave up 6 bases, with 7 bases separating them. Germline V gives CDR1 SGHRS, CDR2 YFSETQ. The CDR3 totals 13 residues. Specimen: CD8+ T cells sorted from PBMCs, collected 4 to 6 days after vaccination. The TCR originated in a man between 45 and 60 years old who received an inactivated influenza vaccine. V gene TRBV5-1 combines with J gene TRBJ2-2, with D perhaps matching TRBD1 (6 bases). DNA of the CDR3: TGCGCCAGCAGCTTGACAGGGCCCGGGGAGCTGTTTTTT. Protein product: CASSLTGPGELFF.